A selection of T cell receptor beta chains follows, all from one sample in a study of blood T cell repertoires in COVID-19. The data were produced by immunoSEQ multiplex PCR, yet TCRdb's version contains in-frame clones alone and is incomplete. The repertoire holds over 70,000 clones, with around 80% as singletons. Source material: peripheral blood. These receptors were collected from a human donor in a cohort sampled during active COVID-19. Both conserved end residues are part of each CDR3. The D gene is left open where the match is weak. For some rows the clone size is stated as once, few or many, or as a class when expanded; others skip it.

cdr3_nt: TGTGCCAGCAGCCTACAGTTGACAGGGGGCCACACAGATACGCAGTATTTT; cdr3_aa: CASSLQLTGGHTDTQYF; j_call: TRBJ2-3; d_call: TRBD1; v_call: TRBV28; clone_size: NA; cdr3_length: 17
cdr3_nt: TGTGCCTGGACCCCAGGGCTGACTGATGGCAATCAGCCCCAGCATTTT; cdr3_aa: CAWTPGLTDGNQPQHF; j_call: TRBJ1-5; d_call: NA; v_call: TRBV30; clone_size: NA; cdr3_length: 16
cdr3_nt: TGTGCCAGCACTGACAGGGGACAGGGTGAAGCTTTCTTT; cdr3_aa: CASTDRGQGEAFF; j_call: TRBJ1-1; d_call: TRBD1; v_call: TRBV4-2; clone_size: NA; cdr3_length: 13
cdr3_nt: TGTGCCAGTAGTACTACAGGGTTGGATCGCTACACCTTC; cdr3_aa: CASSTTGLDRYTF; j_call: TRBJ1-2; d_call: NA; v_call: TRBV19; clone_size: NA; cdr3_length: 13
cdr3_nt: TGTGCCAGCAGTTATCACGTGGGACAGGCCTCACCCCTCCACTTT; cdr3_aa: CASSYHVGQASPLHF; j_call: TRBJ1-6; d_call: TRBD1; v_call: TRBV6-2/TRBV6-3; clone_size: NA; cdr3_length: 15
cdr3_nt: TGTGCCAGCAGTCCCCGGGGTCCCTCGGCAGATACGCAGTATTTT; cdr3_aa: CASSPRGPSADTQYF; j_call: TRBJ2-3; d_call: NA; v_call: TRBV6-6; clone_size: NA; cdr3_length: 15
cdr3_nt: TGTGCCAGCAGTCCCCCCCTTGGCGGGAGGCCGATGGAGCAGTACTTC; cdr3_aa: CASSPPLGGRPMEQYF; j_call: TRBJ2-7; d_call: TRBD2; v_call: TRBV28; clone_size: NA; cdr3_length: 16
cdr3_nt: TGTGCCAGCAGTTACTCTCGCGGGGGCAATGAGCAGTTCTTC; cdr3_aa: CASSYSRGGNEQFF; j_call: TRBJ2-1; d_call: TRBD2; v_call: TRBV6-2/TRBV6-3; clone_size: few; cdr3_length: 14
cdr3_nt: TGCAGCGTCCTCTTAAGCGGGTCCTACAATGAGCAGTTCTTC; cdr3_aa: CSVLLSGSYNEQFF; j_call: TRBJ2-1; d_call: NA; v_call: TRBV29-1; clone_size: NA; cdr3_length: 14
cdr3_nt: TGTGCCAGCAGCTTAAGTTTGAGCAACCTTAACACCGGGGAGCTGTTTTTT; cdr3_aa: CASSLSLSNLNTGELFF; j_call: TRBJ2-2; d_call: NA; v_call: TRBV7-2; clone_size: NA; cdr3_length: 17
cdr3_nt: TGTGCCAGTAGCCCGGGACAGACCTACGAGCAGTACTTC; cdr3_aa: CASSPGQTYEQYF; j_call: TRBJ2-7; d_call: TRBD1; v_call: TRBV19; clone_size: NA; cdr3_length: 13
cdr3_nt: TGTGCCAGCAGTTACTCGAGTGCGGACAGTTTGAACACTGAAGCTTTCTTT; cdr3_aa: CASSYSSADSLNTEAFF; j_call: TRBJ1-1; d_call: NA; v_call: TRBV6-2/TRBV6-3; clone_size: NA; cdr3_length: 17
cdr3_nt: TGTGCCAGCACTTCAGCGGGAGGTTATGAGCAGTTCTTC; cdr3_aa: CASTSAGGYEQFF; j_call: TRBJ2-1; d_call: TRBD2; v_call: TRBV28; clone_size: NA; cdr3_length: 13
cdr3_nt: TGTGCCAGCAGCCTAGCGTCGGGACAGCTAACGGGCTACACCTTC; cdr3_aa: CASSLASGQLTGYTF; j_call: TRBJ1-2; d_call: TRBD1; v_call: TRBV28; clone_size: NA; cdr3_length: 15
cdr3_nt: TGCGCCAGCAGCCAAGTGTCCCGGTCCGCCGGGGAGCTGTTTTTT; cdr3_aa: CASSQVSRSAGELFF; j_call: TRBJ2-2; d_call: NA; v_call: TRBV4-3; clone_size: NA; cdr3_length: 15
cdr3_nt: TGTGCCAGCAGTTCGGGACTAGCGGGCCTCCAGGGGGAGCAGTACTTC; cdr3_aa: CASSSGLAGLQGEQYF; j_call: TRBJ2-7; d_call: TRBD2; v_call: TRBV28; clone_size: NA; cdr3_length: 16
cdr3_nt: TGCAGTGCTAGTCGTAGCGGGGGGACCTACGAGCAGTACTTC; cdr3_aa: CSASRSGGTYEQYF; j_call: TRBJ2-7; d_call: TRBD2; v_call: TRBV20-1; clone_size: many; cdr3_length: 14
cdr3_nt: TGCAGCGTTGCAGGACAGCTGAACACCGGGGAGCTGTTTTTT; cdr3_aa: CSVAGQLNTGELFF; j_call: TRBJ2-2; d_call: NA; v_call: TRBV29-1; clone_size: NA; cdr3_length: 14
cdr3_nt: TGTGCCAGCAGCTTGGACGGGTCTAGCGGGAGATCCTACGAGCAGTACTTC; cdr3_aa: CASSLDGSSGRSYEQYF; j_call: TRBJ2-7; d_call: TRBD2; v_call: TRBV7-8; clone_size: NA; cdr3_length: 17
cdr3_nt: TGTGCCAGCAGGGACACAGGGGCAACTAATGAAAAACTGTTTTTT; cdr3_aa: CASRDTGATNEKLFF; j_call: TRBJ1-4; d_call: TRBD1; v_call: TRBV6-1; clone_size: once; cdr3_length: 15
cdr3_nt: TGTGCCATCAGAAGGGACACCTACTACGAGCAGTACTTC; cdr3_aa: CAIRRDTYYEQYF; j_call: TRBJ2-7; d_call: NA; v_call: TRBV10-3; clone_size: NA; cdr3_length: 13
cdr3_nt: TGTGCCAGCAGGACACCCAATAGCAATCAGCCCCAGCATTTT; cdr3_aa: CASRTPNSNQPQHF; j_call: TRBJ1-5; d_call: NA; v_call: TRBV6-6; clone_size: NA; cdr3_length: 14
cdr3_nt: TGTGCCAGCAGCTTGGTAATGGGACAGGGGGGCATTCAGTACTTC; cdr3_aa: CASSLVMGQGGIQYF; j_call: TRBJ2-4; d_call: TRBD1; v_call: TRBV5-5; clone_size: NA; cdr3_length: 15
cdr3_nt: TGCGCCAGCAGGATAGCGGGGGGATACAATGAGCAGTTCTTC; cdr3_aa: CASRIAGGYNEQFF; j_call: TRBJ2-1; d_call: TRBD2; v_call: TRBV5-1; clone_size: NA; cdr3_length: 14
cdr3_nt: TGTGCCAGCAGTTTGGAGGCGAACACCGGGGAGCTGTTTTTT; cdr3_aa: CASSLEANTGELFF; j_call: TRBJ2-2; d_call: NA; v_call: TRBV7-9; clone_size: once; cdr3_length: 14
cdr3_nt: TGCGCCAGCAGCTTAACCGGGGGGTCCGTCGGGGAGCTGTTTTTT; cdr3_aa: CASSLTGGSVGELFF; j_call: TRBJ2-2; d_call: TRBD2; v_call: TRBV5-1; clone_size: NA; cdr3_length: 15
cdr3_nt: TGTGCCAGCAGCTCACTACCGGGACAGGGGGCTTATGGCTACACCTTC; cdr3_aa: CASSSLPGQGAYGYTF; j_call: TRBJ1-2; d_call: TRBD1; v_call: TRBV6-2/TRBV6-3; clone_size: many; cdr3_length: 16
cdr3_nt: TGTGCCAGTAGTATATCGGGCCTAGGACTCAATGAGCAGTTCTTC; cdr3_aa: CASSISGLGLNEQFF; j_call: TRBJ2-1; d_call: NA; v_call: TRBV19; clone_size: NA; cdr3_length: 15
cdr3_nt: TGTGCCAGCAGCTTAGACCGGGCGGGGCCGGACACAGATACGCAGTATTTT; cdr3_aa: CASSLDRAGPDTDTQYF; j_call: TRBJ2-3; d_call: NA; v_call: TRBV7-9; clone_size: NA; cdr3_length: 17
cdr3_nt: TGTGCCAGTAGTATGACAGGTGCCTCCTACGAGCAGTACTTC; cdr3_aa: CASSMTGASYEQYF; j_call: TRBJ2-7; d_call: NA; v_call: TRBV19; clone_size: NA; cdr3_length: 14
cdr3_nt: TGTGCCAGCGATTTGGGGCCTCCAGAGACCCAGTACTTC; cdr3_aa: CASDLGPPETQYF; j_call: TRBJ2-5; d_call: NA; v_call: TRBV27; clone_size: NA; cdr3_length: 13
cdr3_nt: TGTGCCAGCAGCTTGGTAGCGAACACCGGGGAGCTGTTTTTT; cdr3_aa: CASSLVANTGELFF; j_call: TRBJ2-2; d_call: NA; v_call: TRBV5-5; clone_size: NA; cdr3_length: 14
cdr3_nt: TGTGCCAGCAGACAGGGCCTCGGGATACCGGGGGGCAATGAGCAGTTCTTC; cdr3_aa: CASRQGLGIPGGNEQFF; j_call: TRBJ2-1; d_call: NA; v_call: TRBV14; clone_size: NA; cdr3_length: 17
cdr3_nt: TGTGCCAGCAGTTCCCCCGGGACACCAAATTCACCCCTCCACTTT; cdr3_aa: CASSSPGTPNSPLHF; j_call: TRBJ1-6; d_call: NA; v_call: TRBV28; clone_size: few; cdr3_length: 15
cdr3_nt: TGTGCCATCAGTGAGAATCGAGGGGGTTACAATCAGCCCCAGCATTTT; cdr3_aa: CAISENRGGYNQPQHF; j_call: TRBJ1-5; d_call: NA; v_call: TRBV10-3; clone_size: NA; cdr3_length: 16
cdr3_nt: TGTGCCACCAGCAGAAGACCAGAAACAGGGGCCGAGCAGTACTTC; cdr3_aa: CATSRRPETGAEQYF; j_call: TRBJ2-7; d_call: TRBD1; v_call: TRBV15; clone_size: NA; cdr3_length: 15
cdr3_nt: TGTGCCAGCTCGTTCAGGGAAAATAGCAATCAGCCCCAGCATTTT; cdr3_aa: CASSFRENSNQPQHF; j_call: TRBJ1-5; d_call: NA; v_call: TRBV27; clone_size: NA; cdr3_length: 15
cdr3_nt: TGTGCCAGCAGCGCTCGGCTAGCTGCTAGCACAGATACGCAGTATTTT; cdr3_aa: CASSARLAASTDTQYF; j_call: TRBJ2-3; d_call: NA; v_call: TRBV3-1/TRBV3-2; clone_size: NA; cdr3_length: 16
cdr3_nt: TGTGCCAGCAGCTCCCCGGGGAGGGTCGGCTCACCCCTCCACTTT; cdr3_aa: CASSSPGRVGSPLHF; j_call: TRBJ1-6; d_call: NA; v_call: TRBV7-2; clone_size: NA; cdr3_length: 15
cdr3_nt: TGTGCCAGCAGCCGACGGGAGGCATTGCTTCCTAACGAGCAGTACTTC; cdr3_aa: CASSRREALLPNEQYF; j_call: TRBJ2-7; d_call: TRBD2; v_call: TRBV11-1; clone_size: NA; cdr3_length: 16
cdr3_nt: TGCGCCAGCAGCCCGGACAGTACGAGCCTCAATGAGCAGTTCTTC; cdr3_aa: CASSPDSTSLNEQFF; j_call: TRBJ2-1; d_call: NA; v_call: TRBV5-1; clone_size: few; cdr3_length: 15
cdr3_nt: TGTGCCATCAGTGATTTAGCGGGAGGGGTCCATGAGCAGTTCTTC; cdr3_aa: CAISDLAGGVHEQFF; j_call: TRBJ2-1; d_call: TRBD2; v_call: TRBV10-3; clone_size: NA; cdr3_length: 15
cdr3_nt: TGTGCCAGCAGTCGGACTAGCGGGAGAGGGAATGAGCAGTTCTTC; cdr3_aa: CASSRTSGRGNEQFF; j_call: TRBJ2-1; d_call: TRBD2; v_call: TRBV25-1; clone_size: NA; cdr3_length: 15
cdr3_nt: TGTGCCAGCAGCCTAAAGAGGGACACCGGGGAGCTGTTTTTT; cdr3_aa: CASSLKRDTGELFF; j_call: TRBJ2-2; d_call: NA; v_call: TRBV3-1/TRBV3-2; clone_size: NA; cdr3_length: 14
cdr3_nt: TGTGCCAGCAGCTTAGGGGGACTAGCGGGACCTTCTGGTGAGCAGTTCTTC; cdr3_aa: CASSLGGLAGPSGEQFF; j_call: TRBJ2-1; d_call: TRBD2; v_call: TRBV7-9; clone_size: NA; cdr3_length: 17
cdr3_nt: TGTGCCAGCAGCTTAGATGGGCCCAATTGGGCCCTCCACTTT; cdr3_aa: CASSLDGPNWALHF; j_call: TRBJ1-6; d_call: NA; v_call: TRBV7-2; clone_size: NA; cdr3_length: 14
cdr3_nt: TGTGCCAGCAGCTCAATCCGGGACAGGGCCAGGCCTTGGAATTACGAGCAGTACTTC; cdr3_aa: CASSSIRDRARPWNYEQYF; j_call: TRBJ2-7; d_call: TRBD1; v_call: TRBV7-9; clone_size: once; cdr3_length: 19
cdr3_nt: TGTGCCAGCAGCCGCGGCCCTGTGGAGACCCAGTACTTC; cdr3_aa: CASSRGPVETQYF; j_call: TRBJ2-5; d_call: NA; v_call: TRBV14; clone_size: once; cdr3_length: 13
cdr3_nt: TGTGCCTGGACACTAGACAGGTTCGGAAACACCATATATTTT; cdr3_aa: CAWTLDRFGNTIYF; j_call: TRBJ1-3; d_call: NA; v_call: TRBV30; clone_size: NA; cdr3_length: 14
cdr3_nt: TGTGCCAGCAGTCGCACCCGGGACAGCTCGAACACCGGGGAGCTGTTTTTT; cdr3_aa: CASSRTRDSSNTGELFF; j_call: TRBJ2-2; d_call: TRBD1; v_call: TRBV7-3; clone_size: NA; cdr3_length: 17
cdr3_nt: TGTGCCAGCAGTTGGGACTATACGCGCACAGATACGCAGTATTTT; cdr3_aa: CASSWDYTRTDTQYF; j_call: TRBJ2-3; d_call: TRBD2; v_call: TRBV7-2; clone_size: NA; cdr3_length: 15
cdr3_nt: TGTGCCAGCAGTGAAGCGGGGGGGCTCCTCTATGGCTACACCTTC; cdr3_aa: CASSEAGGLLYGYTF; j_call: TRBJ1-2; d_call: NA; v_call: TRBV2; clone_size: NA; cdr3_length: 15
cdr3_nt: TGTGCCAGCAGCCCCCGTCGCGGATCCGGGACTAGCGCCGGGGAGCTGTTTTTT; cdr3_aa: CASSPRRGSGTSAGELFF; j_call: TRBJ2-2; d_call: TRBD2; v_call: TRBV4-2; clone_size: few; cdr3_length: 18
cdr3_nt: TGTGCCAGCAGTATTACTAGTAACCCCTACGAGCAGTACTTC; cdr3_aa: CASSITSNPYEQYF; j_call: TRBJ2-7; d_call: NA; v_call: TRBV28; clone_size: NA; cdr3_length: 14
cdr3_nt: TGTGCCAGCAGATCGGACAGGTCCGGGGAGCAGTACTTC; cdr3_aa: CASRSDRSGEQYF; j_call: TRBJ2-7; d_call: TRBD1; v_call: TRBV12-3/TRBV12-4; clone_size: NA; cdr3_length: 13
cdr3_nt: TGTGCCAGCAGCTTCACAGGGGGAAGGTCACCCCTCCACTTT; cdr3_aa: CASSFTGGRSPLHF; j_call: TRBJ1-6; d_call: TRBD1; v_call: TRBV7-2; clone_size: few; cdr3_length: 14
cdr3_nt: TGTGCCAGCAGCTTAGCGCGAGGTAGCGGGAGGTTGTCCTACAATGAGCAGTTCTTC; cdr3_aa: CASSLARGSGRLSYNEQFF; j_call: TRBJ2-1; d_call: TRBD2; v_call: TRBV7-2; clone_size: NA; cdr3_length: 19
cdr3_nt: TGTGCCAGCAGTGAGAGGAGAGGGCCCGGGGGGGAGACCCAGTACTTC; cdr3_aa: CASSERRGPGGETQYF; j_call: TRBJ2-5; d_call: TRBD2; v_call: TRBV2; clone_size: NA; cdr3_length: 16
cdr3_nt: TGTGCCAGCCAGAGACAGGGGGCGGGCGGCAAAAACATTCAGTACTTC; cdr3_aa: CASQRQGAGGKNIQYF; j_call: TRBJ2-4; d_call: TRBD1; v_call: TRBV19; clone_size: NA; cdr3_length: 16